The 10 T cell receptor beta chains in this list originate from one sample, sequenced in a study of regulatory T cells in long-lasting Graves disease. The time point denotes: newly diagnosed GD, antithyroid drugs for less than 3 months. After RNA was extracted from PBMCs, the TCR library was made from it. iRepertoire HTBI primers and Arm-PCR of CDR3 regions built TCR beta libraries. TCRdb independently ran MiXCR on the multiplex PCR reads; one entry per CDR3 protein. The profile shows hundreds of thousands of distinct CDR3 sequences, 15% to 20% of them singletons. The same data also went into a second study, on T cells in Graves' hyperthyroidism and ophthalmopathy.

Here the sequenced sample was peripheral blood mononuclear cells (PBMCs), taken at new diagnosis, from a patient treated with antithyroid drugs. All receptors derive from a woman aged 25 to 45 with Graves disease.

This clonotype was picked up many times. The rearrangement uses TRBV6-1 and TRBJ1-5, with D possibly being TRBD1 (5 bases). The germline V gene has CDR1 MNHNS and CDR2 SASEGT. V was cut by 8 bases and J by 6 bases, with 17 bases left in between. The CDR3 length is 14 residues. The CDR3 sequence: CASLSGFAGQPQHF. The DNA for the CDR3 is TGTGCCAGCTTATCAGGGTTTGCGGGTCAGCCCCAGCATTTT.

This clonotype was detected a few times. The V call is TRBV6-2 or TRBV6-3, the J call TRBJ1-1, with D unresolved. Per germline, CDR1 MNHEY and CDR2 SVGEGT. This CDR3 spans 11 amino acids. Trimming removed 7 bases from V and 6 bases from J, with 9 bases in between. CDR3: CASTGSAEAFF. CDR3 in DNA: TGTGCCAGCACCGGATCAGCTGAAGCTTTCTTT.

V usage is TRBV30 and J usage is TRBJ2-4; 11 nucleotides align to TRBD1. Germline lookup yields CDR1 GTSNPN and CDR2 SVGIG (reference sequence). V lost 0 bases and J lost 13; bases outside the gene matches: 2. This CDR3 is 12 amino acids long. The CDR3: CAWSVGTGGQYF. CDR3 nucleotide sequence: TGTGCCTGGAGTGTAGGGACAGGGGGGCAGTACTTC. Drawing the rest from reference TRBV30 and TRBJ2-4, the complete variable domain is SQTIHQWPATLVQPVGSPLSLECTVEGTSNPNLYWYRQAAGRGLQLLFYSVGIGQISSEVPQNLSASRPQDRQFILSSKKLLLSDSGFYLCAWSVGTGGQYFGAGTRLSVL.

This clonotype was detected many times. This chain connects TRBV2 to TRBJ2-1; D uncertain. Trimming stripped 6 bases from V and 3 bases from J, with 12 bases between. This CDR3 is 14 amino acids long. Germline-derived CDR1 and CDR2 are SNHLY and FYNNEI. The CDR3 loop is CASRGDLSYNEQFF. CDR3 in DNA: TGTGCCAGCAGAGGAGACTTGAGCTACAATGAGCAGTTCTTC.

This clonotype was recorded a few times. The chain is built from TRBV30 and TRBJ2-4, with 7 bases matching TRBD1. The germline V gene encodes CDR1 GTSNPN and CDR2 SVGIG (reference sequence). The CDR3 extends over 16 amino acids. The V gene end was trimmed by 2 bases and the J gene end by 0 bases; junction bases not matched to a gene: 7. The DNA of the CDR3 is TGTGCCTGGAGTCATCCGGGACAGAAAGCCAAAAACATTCAGTACTTC. It codes for CAWSHPGQKAKNIQYF.

This clonotype was observed many times. The chain joins TRBV5-1 to TRBJ1-2, with D tentatively TRBD1 (5 bases). CDR1 is SGHRS, CDR2 YFSETQ, per germline. With 0 bases removed from V and 10 bases from J, the gap between germline ends came to 16 bases. CDR3 size: 14 residues. The CDR3 DNA sequence: TGCGCCAGCAGCTTGGGCGTCCAGGGAGCAAACTACACCTTC. Amino acids: CASSLGVQGANYTF.

This clonotype has at least ten counts. J is TRBJ1-2 and V is TRBV29-1; 7 nucleotides agree with TRBD1. The V segment lost 4 bases and the J segment 6 bases; nucleotides outside the gene matches: 5. The CDR3 spans 12 residues. CDR1 SQVTM and CDR2 ANQGSEA come from the germline V gene. CDR3 nucleotides: TGCAGCGTTGCTGCAGGGGGACATGGCTACACCTTC. Amino acid sequence: CSVAAGGHGYTF.

This chain uses TRBV20-1 with TRBJ1-1; 9 bases agree with TRBD1. This CDR3 has 15 amino acids. The ends lost 3 bases at V and 2 bases at J; junction bases unmatched: 7. CDR1 and CDR2 from the germline V gene are DFQATT and SNEGSKA (reference sequence). As DNA, the CDR3 is TGCAGTGCTAGGACAGGGGGTCTCCTCAACACTGAAGCTTTCTTT. It specifies CSARTGGLLNTEAFF.

This clonotype appeared a few times. The CDR3 spells CSVRRTIMNTEAFF. CDR3 bases: TGCAGCGTTCGTCGGACAATCATGAACACTGAAGCTTTCTTT. The chain joins TRBV29-1 to TRBJ1-1; a possible D gene is TRBD1 (5 bases). The CDR3 consists of 14 residues. V lost 5 bases to trimming and J lost 0 bases, with 13 bases between them. Per the germline V gene, CDR1 is SQVTM and CDR2 is ANQGSEA.

This clonotype was seen repeatedly, ten times or more. The chain employs TRBV6-1 and TRBJ1-1, with unresolved D. CDR3 size: 15 residues. V was cut by 10 bases and J by 5 bases, with 23 bases left in between. Germline CDR1 and CDR2: MNHNS and SASEGT. CDR3 loop: CATSPSEAGRTEAFF. The CDR3 nucleotides are TGTGCCACCTCGCCCTCGGAGGCCGGGAGGACTGAAGCTTTCTTT.